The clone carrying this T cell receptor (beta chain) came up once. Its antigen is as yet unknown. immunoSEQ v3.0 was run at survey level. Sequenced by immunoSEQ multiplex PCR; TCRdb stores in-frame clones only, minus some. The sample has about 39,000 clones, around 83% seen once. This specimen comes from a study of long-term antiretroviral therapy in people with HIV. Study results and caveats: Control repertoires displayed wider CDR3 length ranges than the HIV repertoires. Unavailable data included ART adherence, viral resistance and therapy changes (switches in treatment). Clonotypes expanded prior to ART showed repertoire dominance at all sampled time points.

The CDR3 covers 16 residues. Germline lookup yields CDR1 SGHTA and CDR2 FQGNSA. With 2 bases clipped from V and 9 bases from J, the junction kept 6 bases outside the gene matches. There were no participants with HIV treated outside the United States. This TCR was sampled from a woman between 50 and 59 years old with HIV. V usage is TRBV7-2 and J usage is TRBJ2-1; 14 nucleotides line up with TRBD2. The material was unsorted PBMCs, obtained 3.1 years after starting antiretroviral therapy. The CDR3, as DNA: TGTGCCAGCAGCTTAATGCGGACTAGCGGGGGGAGTGAGCAGTTCTTC. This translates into CASSLMRTSGGSEQFF.